Presented here are 11 T cell receptor beta chains from one specimen sequenced in a study of cytomegalovirus exposure and HLA in healthy donors. Some clones are missing from TCRdb's copy, which holds only in-frame ones; the method was immunoSEQ multiplex PCR. Of hundreds of thousands of clones listed, more than 80% were seen once; the top ten hold roughly 0.83%. The specimen was PBMCs. The source of these receptors is a woman aged 18-35 years in good health and CMV-seronegative.

The chain carries TRBV27 and TRBJ1-2; D is ambiguous. The CDR3 consists of 13 residues. V was shortened by 5 bases and J by 1 base, with 8 bases between the two germline ends. Germline V lookup: CDR1 MNHEY, CDR2 SMNVEV (reference sequence). CDR3 amino acids: CASSPRDNYGYTF. The CDR3 region has the DNA TGTGCCAGCAGTCCCCGAGATAACTATGGCTACACCTTC.

The genes are TRBV5-1 and TRBJ2-2; D is possibly TRBD2 (5 bases). CDR3 size: 15 residues. The V end lost 2 bases, the J end lost 3 bases, and 11 bases lay between the germline ends. The germline gives CDR1 SGHRS, CDR2 YFSETQ. The CDR3 sequence: CASSFLNGDTGELFF. Written as DNA, the CDR3 is TGCGCCAGCAGCTTCCTGAACGGGGACACCGGGGAGCTGTTTTTT.

V gene TRBV4-1 combines with J gene TRBJ2-1; 14 bases fit TRBD2. Germline V gives CDR1 MGHRA, CDR2 YSYEKL. There are 16 residues in the CDR3. V was pared by 4 bases and J by 7 bases, with 6 bases of the junction left unmatched. In nucleotides, the CDR3 is TGCGCCAGCAGCCCCTGGACTAGCGGGGGGCGGAATGAGCAGTTCTTC. As protein: CASSPWTSGGRNEQFF.

This chain joins TRBV30 and TRBJ2-7, with D maybe TRBD1 (5 bases). The CDR3 has 14 amino acids. Trimming took off 4 bases at V and 0 bases at J, with 13 bases between the two ends. Germline CDR1 is GTSNPN and CDR2 is SVGIG (reference sequence). The DNA of the CDR3 is TGTGCCTGGACTGACAGTGGCTCCTCCTACGAGCAGTACTTC. Its protein is CAWTDSGSSYEQYF.

The chain links TRBV5-4 to TRBJ2-3; 8 positions match TRBD2. V lost 1 base, J lost 4 bases, and 8 bases stayed unmatched. CDR1 is SGHNT, CDR2 YYREEE, per germline (reference sequence). The CDR3 covers 16 residues. The CDR3 spells CASSLRREDPADTQYF. The CDR3 region has the DNA TGTGCCAGCAGCTTGAGGCGGGAGGACCCCGCAGATACGCAGTATTTT.

This clone was picked up a small number of times. The CDR3 loop is CASSIQGASYEQYF. As DNA, the CDR3 is TGTGCCAGTAGTATACAGGGGGCTAGCTACGAGCAGTACTTC. The gene calls are TRBV19 and TRBJ2-7; TRBD1 agrees at 8 bases. Germline assignment: CDR1 LNHDA and CDR2 SQIVND (reference sequence). V was pared by 2 bases and J by 3 bases, with 3 bases of the junction left unmatched. This CDR3 spans 14 amino acids.

V is TRBV6-1 and J is TRBJ1-2; no clear D gene. The CDR3 consists of 14 residues. Between the trimmed V and J ends, which lost 7 bases and 10 bases, there was a span of 22 bases. CDR1 and CDR2 (germline): MNHNS, SASEGT. The CDR3 DNA follows: TGTGCCAGCACCTCTTGGGGAGAAGGGTTACTCTACACCTTC. Translated: CASTSWGEGLLYTF.

The chain is built from TRBV5-6 and TRBJ1-4, with 8 bases matching TRBD1. J was trimmed by 6 bases and V by 4 bases; bases with no gene match: 2. This CDR3 spans 13 amino acids. The germline V gene has CDR1 SGHDT and CDR2 YYEEEE. In DNA form, the CDR3 reads TGTGCCAGCAGCCAGACAGGGGATGAAAAACTGTTTTTT. Its translation is CASSQTGDEKLFF.

The rearrangement joins TRBV5-6 to TRBJ1-2; D gene uncertain. V was clipped by 0 bases and J by 6 bases, with 9 bases between them. This CDR3 spans 13 amino acids. CDR1 is SGHDT and CDR2 is YYEEEE in the germline V gene. The CDR3 DNA reads TGTGCCAGCAGCTTGGTCTATTCCAATGGCTACACCTTC. This sequence encodes CASSLVYSNGYTF.

The rearrangement joins TRBV7-2 to TRBJ2-1; 7 nucleotides match TRBD1. Germline values: CDR1 SGHTA, CDR2 FQGNSA. The CDR3 is 13 amino acids. J gave up 6 bases and V 3 bases, and 2 bases lay outside the gene matches. CDR3 sequence: CASSLGQLNEQFF. DNA of the CDR3: TGTGCCAGCAGCTTGGGACAGCTCAATGAGCAGTTCTTC.

This rearrangement joins TRBV7-9 to TRBJ1-2; D gene uncertain. CDR3 length equals 17 residues. Germline lookup yields CDR1 SEHNR and CDR2 FQNEAQ (reference sequence). Trimming took 0 bases from V and 0 from J, leaving 14 bases between them. As DNA, the CDR3 is TGTGCCAGCAGCTTAGCGGGTCGGATGCTAGCTAACTATGGCTACACCTTC. This translates into CASSLAGRMLANYGYTF.